What follows are 27 T cell receptor beta chains derived from one specimen sequenced in a study of shared clonotypes between healthy human individuals. The table came from immunoSEQ multiplex PCR; TCRdb's copy has only in-frame clones and leaves some out. The table has about 2.1 million clones, 93% seen once. CD45RO-negative CD8 cells positively selected for CCR7 made up the naive population, which excluded terminally differentiated effector memory CD45RA+ cells. Sequencing used naive CD8+ T cells from PBMCs. These receptors were obtained from a young man in good health. Some clones in this sample may be carry-over from other donors' samples.

The chain has TRBV2 and TRBJ2-7; weak D call: TRBD1 (6 bases). The ends were cut back, 1 base at V and 2 bases at J, with 12 bases in the middle. Germline lookup yields CDR1 SNHLY and CDR2 FYNNEI. The CDR3 runs to 15 residues. DNA of the CDR3: TGTGCCAGCAGTGAAGGGGCAGGGGAAGCCTACGAGCAGTACTTC. It specifies CASSEGAGEAYEQYF.

The CDR3 region is CASGGGRTEAFF. The CDR3 region has the DNA TGTGCCAGCGGCGGGGGGAGGACTGAAGCTTTCTTT. V gene TRBV11-2 combines with J gene TRBJ1-1, with D possibly matching TRBD1 (5 bases). The V and J ends lost 8 bases and 5 bases respectively, with 12 bases between them. CDR1 and CDR2 from the germline V gene are SGHAT and FQNNGV. The CDR3 runs 12 residues.

This rearrangement joins TRBV19 to TRBJ1-1, with D perhaps TRBD1 (5 bases). CDR3 length equals 14 residues. Germline CDR1 and CDR2: LNHDA and SQIVND (reference sequence). Trimming removed 7 bases at V and 0 bases at J, with 12 bases between. As DNA, the CDR3 is TGTGCCAGTAAAACTCTAGGGGTGAACACTGAAGCTTTCTTT. Its protein is CASKTLGVNTEAFF.

The V and J genes are TRBV7-7 and TRBJ2-5, with 9 bases fitting TRBD1. Trimming cost V 4 bases and J 7 bases; bases outside gene matches: 13. CDR1 SSHAT and CDR2 FNYEAQ come from the germline V gene (reference sequence). The CDR3 has 16 residues. The CDR3 DNA sequence: TGTGCCAGCAGCTCCAAACAGGGGGCCGCCGTCGGGACCCAGTACTTC. Translated, it gives CASSSKQGAAVGTQYF.

The gene calls are TRBV4-3 and TRBJ2-7, with D uncertain. The V end lost 0 bases, the J end lost 6 bases, and 15 bases lay between the germline ends. The CDR3 spans 15 residues. Germline assignment: CDR1 LGHNA and CDR2 YSLEER. The chain's CDR3 is CASSQDLSGVLEQYF. For the CDR3, the DNA is TGCGCCAGCAGCCAAGATCTCTCGGGTGTCCTCGAGCAGTACTTC.

This clone came up once. The gene calls are TRBV6-6 and TRBJ1-2, with D possibly TRBD1 on 6 matching bases. V was trimmed by 0 bases and J by 8 bases, leaving 10 bases between them. The CDR3 is 13 amino acids. Germline V gene lookup returns CDR1 MNHNY and CDR2 SVGAGI (reference sequence). The CDR3 sequence is CASSYSGGPGYTF. The CDR3 DNA follows: TGTGCCAGCAGTTACTCGGGGGGGCCAGGCTACACCTTC.

The chain has TRBV7-9 and TRBJ2-2, with D unresolved. The CDR3 runs to 13 residues. V lost 7 bases and J 7 bases, leaving 13 bases between the germline ends. Germline loops: CDR1 SEHNR, CDR2 FQNEAQ (reference sequence). The CDR3 nucleotides are TGTGCCAGCACCGTGCATTCGATCGGGGAGCTGTTTTTT. It translates to CASTVHSIGELFF.

This chain uses TRBV4-1 with TRBJ2-3; D may be TRBD1 or TRBD2 (5 bases each). This CDR3 spans 16 amino acids. Trimming took off 2 bases at V and 0 bases at J, with 12 bases between the two ends. The germline V gene encodes CDR1 MGHRA and CDR2 YSYEKL. CDR3 sequence reads: CASSQLGTRSTDTQYF. The CDR3 nucleotides read TGCGCCAGCAGCCAACTTGGGACCCGAAGCACAGATACGCAGTATTTT.

The chain carries TRBV15 and TRBJ2-7; 7 bases are shared with TRBD2. Trimming at V came to 3 bases and at J to 0 bases, leaving 2 bases not matched to a gene. CDR3 size: 14 residues. Per germline, CDR1 LNHNV and CDR2 YYDKDF (reference sequence). The CDR3 DNA sequence: TGTGCCACCAGCAGGGGGACTAACTCCTACGAGCAGTACTTC. Translated, it gives CATSRGTNSYEQYF.

J is TRBJ1-2 and V is TRBV13; the match to TRBD1 covers 7 bases. Germline V gives CDR1 PRHDT, CDR2 FYEKMQ (reference sequence). The CDR3 covers 16 residues. Trimming at V came to 4 bases and at J to 2 bases, leaving 10 bases not matched to a gene. In DNA, the CDR3 is TGTGCCAGCAGCTATGGGACAGCCCAACTAAACTATGGCTACACCTTC. Protein sequence: CASSYGTAQLNYGYTF.

The chain's CDR3 is CASSYSSQYEQYF. The CDR3 nucleotides are TGTGCCAGCAGTTACTCGTCTCAATACGAGCAGTACTTC. The chain combines TRBV6-6 with TRBJ2-7, with D hard to call. The CDR3 is 13 amino acids. Germline CDR1 is MNHNY and CDR2 is SVGAGI (reference sequence). Trimming left V 0 bases short and J 4 bases short, with 7 bases between.

V gene TRBV4-1 combines with J gene TRBJ2-7; no reliable D call. The germline V gene encodes CDR1 MGHRA and CDR2 YSYEKL. V lost 4 bases and J 0 bases, leaving 16 bases between the germline ends. CDR3 length equals 16 residues. This CDR3 is CASSRSVSTASYEQYF. The CDR3 DNA follows: TGCGCCAGCAGCCGCTCGGTATCGACCGCCTCCTACGAGCAGTACTTC.

This chain connects TRBV27 to TRBJ2-7, with 9 positions matching TRBD2. The CDR3 contains 15 residues. Germline CDR1 MNHEY, CDR2 SMNVEV (reference sequence). Trimming removed 1 base from V and 7 bases from J; junction bases left unmatched: 8. The CDR3 loop is CASSLWAGGSREQYF. In nucleotides, the CDR3 is TGTGCCAGCAGTTTATGGGCGGGAGGGTCCCGGGAGCAGTACTTC.

This clone was counted once. The chain recombines TRBV19 with TRBJ1-5; 7 bases align to TRBD1. Trimming cost V 2 bases and J 11 bases; bases outside gene matches: 9. Looked up from germline, CDR1 is LNHDA and CDR2 is SQIVND (reference sequence). This CDR3 spans 14 amino acids. The CDR3 DNA follows: TGTGCCAGTAGTATATCGACAGGGCTCATGACCCAGCATTTT. As protein: CASSISTGLMTQHF. Full variable domain (outside the CDR3, taken from reference TRBV19 and TRBJ1-5): DGGITQSPKYLFRKEGQNVTLSCEQNLNHDAMYWYRQDPGQGLRLIYYSQIVNDFQKGDIAEGYSVSREKKESFPLTVTSAQKNPTAFYLCASSISTGLMTQHFGDGTRLSIL.

The chain has TRBV7-2 and TRBJ2-2, with 11 bases lining up with TRBD2. Trimming took 8 bases from V and 6 from J; bases not matched to a gene: 2. The CDR3 is made up of 13 amino acids. Germline CDR1 is SGHTA and CDR2 is FQGNSA. The DNA for the CDR3 is TGTGCCAGCTCTAGCGGGAGGTCCGGGGAGCTGTTTTTT. It codes for CASSSGRSGELFF.

The chain carries TRBV15 and TRBJ1-2, with 11 bases fitting TRBD1. Germline V gene lookup returns CDR1 LNHNV and CDR2 YYDKDF (reference sequence). With 3 bases clipped from V and 4 bases from J, the junction kept 22 bases outside the gene matches. CDR3 length: 21 amino acids. The CDR3 DNA is TGTGCCACCAGCAGGGTACCAAAGCACCCGGGACAGGGGGATATTGTCTATGGCTACACCTTC. This codes for CATSRVPKHPGQGDIVYGYTF.

The chain has TRBV29-1 and TRBJ2-7, with 7 positions matching TRBD1. J lost 2 bases, V lost 2 bases, and 6 bases had no gene match. The CDR3 consists of 14 residues. Germline-derived CDR1 and CDR2 are SQVTM and ANQGSEA. For the CDR3, the DNA is TGCAGCGTTGAATCCGCCGGGACAGCCTACGAGCAGTACTTC. Protein: CSVESAGTAYEQYF.

This clone was recorded only once. This CDR3 is also generated by other DNA sequences in the sample. J is TRBJ2-7 and V is TRBV9, with 8 bases identical to TRBD2. V trimming: 3 bases; J trimming: 3 bases; junction bases outside the gene matches: 5. Germline V gene sequence: CDR1 SGDLS, CDR2 YYNGEE. The CDR3 covers 14 residues. The CDR3 nucleotides read TGTGCCAGCAGCGGAACAAGCGGGAGCTACGAGCAGTACTTC. Protein sequence: CASSGTSGSYEQYF.

The chain combines TRBV4-3 with TRBJ2-7; tentatively, D is TRBD2 (6 bases). Per germline, CDR1 LGHNA and CDR2 YSLEER. Trimming shortened V by 1 base and J by 4 bases, and 14 bases separated the two germline ends. The CDR3 covers 15 residues. CDR3 amino acids: CASSQVFSGEYEQYF. The CDR3 DNA reads as TGCGCCAGCAGCCAAGTTTTTAGCGGAGAATACGAGCAGTACTTC.

About this clone: At the DNA level, this CDR3 is encoded by other sequences in the same sample as well. V and J are TRBV28 and TRBJ2-1; D is undetermined. Germline V CDR1 and CDR2: MDHEN, SYDVKM. The V end was cut by 2 bases, the J end by 3 bases, with 8 bases between. CDR3 length: 14 amino acids. The CDR3 here is CASSLVADYNEQFF. DNA for the CDR3: TGTGCCAGCAGTTTAGTTGCAGACTACAATGAGCAGTTCTTC. The whole variable domain, remainder taken from reference TRBV28 and TRBJ2-1, is DVKVTQSSRYLVKRTGEKVFLECVQDMDHENMFWYRQDPGLGLRLIYFSYDVKMKEKGDIPEGYSVSREKKERFSLILESASTNQTSMYLCASSLVADYNEQFFGPGTRLTVL.

V usage is TRBV29-1 and J usage is TRBJ2-1; D could derive from TRBD1 or TRBD2 (5 bases each). The V and J ends lost 3 bases and 5 bases respectively, with 14 bases between them. CDR3 length: 14 amino acids. The germline gives CDR1 SQVTM, CDR2 ANQGSEA. CDR3 nucleotide sequence: TGCAGCGTTGATCCGGGACCTTCAAACAATGAGCAGTTCTTC. It codes for CSVDPGPSNNEQFF.

V and J are TRBV10-3 and TRBJ2-7; tentatively, D is TRBD1 or TRBD2 (5 bases each). The germline V and J ends were trimmed by 6 bases and 0 bases, with 15 bases remaining between them. CDR1 is ENHRY and CDR2 is SYGVKD in the germline V gene. The CDR3 is 15 amino acids. The CDR3 region has the DNA TGTGCCATCAGGGACCCGGGACCCCTCTCCTACGAGCAGTACTTC. Protein product: CAIRDPGPLSYEQYF.

This rearrangement joins TRBV28 to TRBJ2-1, with D possibly called TRBD1 or TRBD2 (5 bases each). The length of the CDR3 is 13 residues. V lost 5 bases to trimming and J lost 8 bases, with 13 bases between them. The germline gives CDR1 MDHEN, CDR2 SYDVKM. The CDR3 here is CASSPGTNHEQFF. CDR3 DNA sequence: TGTGCCAGCAGTCCCGGGACCAACCATGAGCAGTTCTTC.

The rearrangement joins TRBV5-6 to TRBJ1-1, with a tentative D call TRBD1 (5 bases). The CDR3 runs 14 residues. Germline assignment: CDR1 SGHDT and CDR2 YYEEEE. Trimming cost V 3 bases and J 0 bases, with 9 bases left between them. The CDR3 protein is CASSSWTLNTEAFF. CDR3 sequence (DNA): TGTGCCAGCAGCTCTTGGACACTGAACACTGAAGCTTTCTTT.

The sample holds one count of this clone. The CDR3 nucleotides read TGTGCCAGCAGCTTAGCCCAGGGATTGAGGTACGAGCAGTACTTC. It encodes CASSLAQGLRYEQYF. V usage is TRBV7-9 and J usage is TRBJ2-7, with a possible D match to TRBD1 (5 bases). Trimming cost V 0 bases and J 4 bases, with 13 bases left between them. Germline V gene data show CDR1 as SEHNR and CDR2 as FQNEAQ (reference sequence). The CDR3 consists of 15 residues.

The chain links TRBV11-2 to TRBJ1-4, with D possibly TRBD1 on 5 matching bases. Germline lookup yields CDR1 SGHAT and CDR2 FQNNGV. The CDR3 is 19 residues long. V lost 3 bases and J 3 bases, leaving 23 bases between the germline ends. CDR3 in DNA: TGTGCCAGCAGCTTTCCAGATGGGGTGGACACCTCAGCTAATGAAAAACTGTTTTTT. Its protein is CASSFPDGVDTSANEKLFF.

The genes are TRBV25-1 and TRBJ2-4, with D unclear. This CDR3 is 14 amino acids long. Trimming removed 6 bases from V and 1 base from J, with 10 bases in between. Germline V lookup: CDR1 MGHDK, CDR2 SYGVNS. The CDR3 DNA reads TGTGCCAGCAGCCCCACGGGTGCCAAAAACATTCAGTACTTC. It encodes CASSPTGAKNIQYF. The whole variable domain, filled in from reference TRBV25-1 and TRBJ2-4, reads EADIYQTPRYLVIGTGKKITLECSQTMGHDKMYWYQQDPGMELHLIHYSYGVNSTEKGDLSSESTVSRIRTEHFPLTLESARPSHTSQYLCASSPTGAKNIQYFGAGTRLSVL.